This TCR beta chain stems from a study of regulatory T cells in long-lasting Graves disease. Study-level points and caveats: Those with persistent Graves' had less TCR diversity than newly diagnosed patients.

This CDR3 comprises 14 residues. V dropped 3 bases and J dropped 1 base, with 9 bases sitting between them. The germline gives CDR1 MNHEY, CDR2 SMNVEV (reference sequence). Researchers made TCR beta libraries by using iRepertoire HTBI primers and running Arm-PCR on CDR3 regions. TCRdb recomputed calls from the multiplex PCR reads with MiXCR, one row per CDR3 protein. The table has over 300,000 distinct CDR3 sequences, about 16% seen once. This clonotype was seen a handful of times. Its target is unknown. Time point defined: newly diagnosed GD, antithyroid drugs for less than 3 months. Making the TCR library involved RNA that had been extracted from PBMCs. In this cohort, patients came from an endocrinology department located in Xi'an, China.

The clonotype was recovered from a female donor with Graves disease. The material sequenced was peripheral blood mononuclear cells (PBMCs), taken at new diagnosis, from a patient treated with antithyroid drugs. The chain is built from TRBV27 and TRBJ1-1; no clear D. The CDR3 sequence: CASSLGFRNTEAFF. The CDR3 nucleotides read TGTGCCAGCAGTTTGGGGTTTCGGAACACTGAAGCTTTCTTT.